This T cell receptor beta chain originates from a study of T cell changes during pregnancy in multiple sclerosis. Repertoires were generated with immunoSEQ multiplex PCR, while TCRdb's copy carries only in-frame clones and drops some. Here the sample spans more than 30,000 clones, 85% to 95% being singletons. CDR3 length: 15 residues. Unmatched junction bases numbered 4, after V lost 4 bases and J lost 0 bases. Per the germline V gene, CDR1 is SGHTA and CDR2 is FQGTGA. This sequence originates from a female donor with multiple sclerosis, enrolled in a pregnancy study. The sample was CD8+ T cells from peripheral blood mononuclear cells, taken in the third trimester of pregnancy. The chain is built from TRBV7-3 and TRBJ2-3; 7 positions agree with TRBD2. The CDR3 DNA reads as TGTGCCAGCAGCTCCTTAGCGGGTAGCACAGATACGCAGTATTTT. Residues: CASSSLAGSTDTQYF.